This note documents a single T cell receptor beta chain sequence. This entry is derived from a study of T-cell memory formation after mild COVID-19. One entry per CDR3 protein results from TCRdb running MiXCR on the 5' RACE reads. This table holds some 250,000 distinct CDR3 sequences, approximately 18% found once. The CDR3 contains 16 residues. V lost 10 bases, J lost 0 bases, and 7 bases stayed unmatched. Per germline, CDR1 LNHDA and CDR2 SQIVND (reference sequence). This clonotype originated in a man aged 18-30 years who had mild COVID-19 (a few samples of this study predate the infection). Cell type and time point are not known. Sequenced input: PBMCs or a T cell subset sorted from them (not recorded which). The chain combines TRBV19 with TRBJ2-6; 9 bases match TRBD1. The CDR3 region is CATSDRGASGANVLTF. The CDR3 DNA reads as TGTGCCACCTCGGACAGGGGAGCCTCTGGGGCCAACGTCCTGACTTTC.